This T cell receptor (beta chain) was sequenced during a study of CD8+ T cells in alopecia areata listed by TCRdb under 2018. Concerning the study at large: The treated patients took part in an open-label pilot trial in which moderate-to-severe alopecia areata was treated with oral tofacitinib at 5 to 10 mg twice daily. The RNA source kit depended on sample type: the PAXgene miRNA kit for fixed scalp, the miRNeasy kit for PBMCs, and the RNeasy kit for mouse skin. Scalp clonality was compared across normal scalp (n=4), patchy alopecia areata scalp (n=8), and alopecia totalis/universalis scalp (n=8). High-throughput TCRbeta sequencing was used to examine T cell clonal expansion in alopecia areata in both the C3H/HeJ mouse model and human patients. Biopsies were taken from tofacitinib-treated patients at baseline and again at 4 and 24 weeks into treatment, and several of those patients also had a later scalp biopsy. Human TCRbeta sequencing covered scalp tissue and sorted CD4+ and CD8+ peripheral blood T cells from patchy and totalis/universalis alopecia areata patients and healthy controls. TCRbeta CDR3 regions were amplified by immunoSEQ multiplex PCR using 35 Vbeta forward and 13 Jbeta reverse primers. Tofacitinib was administered for 6 to 18 months, and 6 months of follow-up off drug were then conducted to assess delayed response and recurrence.

V loses 3 bases, J loses 1 base, and the germline ends lie 9 bases apart. The CDR3 covers 14 residues, taking in both the cysteine and the phenylalanine. Of the read, only the CDR3 DNA is kept; its 42 bases are in frame from base 1. CDR1 and CDR2 are drawn from the germline V gene: KGHSH, LQKENI. This clone turned up a few times. Its antigen is still unknown. The input lacks base qualities; no much larger clone sits a single base away. The protocol used for the library was the immunoSEQ multiplex PCR assay. RNA was extracted from all samples and reverse transcribed into cDNA as template for TCR sequencing. First-strand cDNA was synthesized with SuperScript III using a 2:1 mix of oligo-dT and random hexamers. A synthetic immune receptor repertoire was used to gauge amplification bias, and whatever bias remained was removed computationally. In the source study's methods: Raw reads were preprocessed to remove errors, and CDR3 was defined by IMGT conventions from the conserved cysteine to phenylalanine. Clonality was calculated as 1 minus Shannon entropy normalized by log2 of the number of productive unique TCRs. Whether each scalp clone was CD4 or CD8 was inferred by checking scalp TCRbeta sequences against the CD4 and CD8 repertoires from sorted blood. The source is immuneACCESS, and TCRdb retained only in-frame sequences with V and J called. Part of the clones is not carried over; for the studies checked, unresolved V genes explain less than half of this, and the remainder is unexplained. The V and J calls and the clone size are those of that table, but D and trimming were determined from the DNA. The sample records hundreds of thousands of clones, 50% to 65% of which are singletons. 0.45% of the sample is held by the ten biggest clonotypes.

Overall study results and their limits: Higher clonality and more expanded CD8+ clones were observed in lesional scalp than in normal scalp, particularly in alopecia totalis/universalis, a finding suggestive of antigenic drive. Resident alphabeta T cells in normal human skin are also sequenced, complicating scalp TCR repertoire analysis, unlike mouse skin dominated by gammadelta T cells. Shared TCR sequences between patients were less evident than in mice, which may be partly attributable to HLA diversity in the patient population.

What the time point label conveys for this sample: baseline before oral tofacitinib. Lesional scalp punch biopsies and peripheral blood were collected from alopecia areata patients. PBMCs were separated by density centrifugation and stained for CD3, CD4 and CD8, after which CD4+ and CD8+ T cells were sorted on a FACSAria. The sequence joins TRBV18 to TRBJ1-1; the D gene assignment is ambiguous. The source material was CD4+ T cells sorted from blood, sampled at week 0. This TCR was recovered from a human donor with alopecia areata. The bases are TGTGCCAGCTCACCCACGGCGCCGAACACTGAAGCTTTCTTT. It encodes CASSPTAPNTEAFF.